The T cell receptor beta chain under discussion was sequenced for a study of cytomegalovirus exposure and HLA in healthy donors. Study results and limitations: Accurate prediction of HLA-A and HLA-B alleles (for most subjects) was reportedly achieved from TCR beta sequences. With further analysis later on, most CMV-associated TCR beta chains appeared HLA-restricted.

The CDR3 has 17 residues. Germline V gene sequence: CDR1 LNHDA, CDR2 SQIVND (reference sequence). Trimming cost V 5 bases and J 0 bases; bases outside gene matches: 7. The PCR employed 60 Vbeta primers together with 13 Jbeta primers. Sequencing was performed with immunoSEQ multiplex PCR; in TCRdb, only in-frame clones are kept and a portion is missing. Of over 150,000 clones listed, 75% to 90% were seen once; the top ten hold about 7%. This clone was detected only a few times. Its target is not known. Sequencing used PBMCs. This TCR came from a man in his thirties or forties in good health and CMV-seropositive. The gene calls are TRBV19 and TRBJ2-7; the match to TRBD2 covers 13 bases. The CDR3 nucleotides are TGTGCCAGTAGTCTACGACTAGCGGGAGGTTCCTCCTACGAGCAGTACTTC. This gives the protein CASSLRLAGGSSYEQYF.